This is a list of T cell receptor beta chains from one sample in a study of blood T cell repertoires in COVID-19. Using immunoSEQ multiplex PCR, the repertoire was profiled, and TCRdb retains in-frame clones only, with some absent. The sample lists 100,000 to 150,000 clones, roughly 72% seen once, with about 6% in the top ten. The sequenced sample consisted of peripheral blood. All receptors come from a man at least 80 years old with COVID-19, enrolled during active disease. Both conserved end residues are part of each CDR3. D genes are given only for firm matches. A row's size may be missing; if present it is once, few, many or a size class.

abundance: -
v_gene: TRBV21-1
j_gene: TRBJ2-1
d_gene: -
CDR3nt: TGTGCCAGCAGCCCCCCTTGTCTAGCGGGCAATGAGCAGTTCTTC
CDR3aa: CASSPPCLAGNEQFF

abundance: -
v_gene: TRBV7-9
j_gene: TRBJ2-5
d_gene: TRBD2
CDR3nt: TGTGCCAGCAGCTTAGGGGCTAGCGGGTTTTTTGAGACCCAGTACTTC
CDR3aa: CASSLGASGFFETQYF

abundance: -
v_gene: TRBV6-5
j_gene: TRBJ2-2
d_gene: -
CDR3nt: TGTGCCAGCAGTTACGGAGGGGTGGCCGGGGAGCTGTTTTTT
CDR3aa: CASSYGGVAGELFF

abundance: -
v_gene: TRBV5-4
j_gene: TRBJ2-2
d_gene: -
CDR3nt: TGTGCCAGCAGCCGTGGGGGGTCGTCCGACCCCGGGGAGCTGTTTTTT
CDR3aa: CASSRGGSSDPGELFF

abundance: many
v_gene: TRBV5-4
j_gene: TRBJ2-1
d_gene: -
CDR3nt: TGTGCCAGCAGCTTGGACGTAGCGACCTACAATGAGCAGTTCTTC
CDR3aa: CASSLDVATYNEQFF

abundance: -
v_gene: TRBV6-6
j_gene: TRBJ1-2
d_gene: TRBD1
CDR3nt: TGTGCCAGCAGCAAGGGGACAGCTAACTATGGCTACACCTTC
CDR3aa: CASSKGTANYGYTF

abundance: -
v_gene: TRBV5-1
j_gene: TRBJ2-3
d_gene: -
CDR3nt: TGCGCCAGCAGCTTGTTCGCACTAACAGATACGCAGTATTTT
CDR3aa: CASSLFALTDTQYF

abundance: -
v_gene: TRBV9
j_gene: TRBJ2-1
d_gene: TRBD2
CDR3nt: TGTGCCAGCAGCGTAGAACCCAGCGGGACCTCCTACAATGAGCAGTTCTTC
CDR3aa: CASSVEPSGTSYNEQFF

abundance: few
v_gene: TRBV14
j_gene: TRBJ1-2
d_gene: TRBD1
CDR3nt: TGTGCCAGCAGCCGGGGACAGGGTCATGGCTACACCTTC
CDR3aa: CASSRGQGHGYTF

abundance: -
v_gene: TRBV7-8
j_gene: TRBJ1-5
d_gene: -
CDR3nt: TGTGCCAGCAGCTTTACAGATAGCAATCAGCCCCAGCATTTT
CDR3aa: CASSFTDSNQPQHF

abundance: -
v_gene: TRBV28
j_gene: TRBJ2-1
d_gene: -
CDR3nt: TGTGCCAGTCAGGGGTTAAAGTGGGAGCCGAGCTCCTACAATGAGCAGTTCTTC
CDR3aa: CASQGLKWEPSSYNEQFF

abundance: -
v_gene: TRBV7-6
j_gene: TRBJ1-2
d_gene: TRBD1
CDR3nt: TGTGCCAGCAGCTTAGAATCAGGGGGCGGCTACACCTTC
CDR3aa: CASSLESGGGYTF

abundance: -
v_gene: TRBV3-1/TRBV3-2
j_gene: TRBJ2-5
d_gene: TRBD2
CDR3nt: TGTGCCAGCAGCCAAGGGTTCGGACTAGCGGTGATTGAGACCCAGTACTTC
CDR3aa: CASSQGFGLAVIETQYF

abundance: -
v_gene: TRBV4-2
j_gene: TRBJ2-1
d_gene: -
CDR3nt: TGTGCCAGCAGCCAAGATTGGAGTATATACAATGAGCAGTTCTTC
CDR3aa: CASSQDWSIYNEQFF

abundance: -
v_gene: TRBV7-9
j_gene: TRBJ1-5
d_gene: -
CDR3nt: TGTGCCAGCAGCTTAGGGGCAGGTAATCAGCCCCAGCATTTT
CDR3aa: CASSLGAGNQPQHF

abundance: -
v_gene: TRBV12-3/TRBV12-4
j_gene: TRBJ2-1
d_gene: -
CDR3nt: TGTGCCAGCAGTTTAAACATGAGGGCGGAGCAGTTCTTC
CDR3aa: CASSLNMRAEQFF